This T cell receptor (beta chain) was observed in a study of T cell repertoires and HLA-DP antigens. The study's findings and limits: Previously undetected clones averaged 36.3% and 50.6% against the two alleles respectively. A non-physiological HeLa system presented antigen to total CD4+ responders.

Of note for this clone: The antigen remains undetermined.

Clones were sequenced by immunoSEQ multiplex PCR, and TCRdb holds only the in-frame ones, with some missing. Altogether about 89,000 clones are present, around 86% being singletons, with the ten largest covering around 1.7%. Per the germline V gene, CDR1 is MDHEN and CDR2 is SYDVKM. The CDR3 contains 11 residues. With 8 bases removed from V and 5 bases from J, the gap between germline ends came to 6 bases. Untouched CD4+ T cells were bead-isolated at roughly 98% purity. Sequencing used CD4+ T cells from PBMCs. The sequence came from a man over 45 in good health and CMV-seronegative. The chain uses TRBV28 and TRBJ1-4, with no clear D. DNA of the CDR3: TGTGCCAGCTCGAACAATGAAAAACTGTTTTTT. Amino acid sequence: CASSNNEKLFF.